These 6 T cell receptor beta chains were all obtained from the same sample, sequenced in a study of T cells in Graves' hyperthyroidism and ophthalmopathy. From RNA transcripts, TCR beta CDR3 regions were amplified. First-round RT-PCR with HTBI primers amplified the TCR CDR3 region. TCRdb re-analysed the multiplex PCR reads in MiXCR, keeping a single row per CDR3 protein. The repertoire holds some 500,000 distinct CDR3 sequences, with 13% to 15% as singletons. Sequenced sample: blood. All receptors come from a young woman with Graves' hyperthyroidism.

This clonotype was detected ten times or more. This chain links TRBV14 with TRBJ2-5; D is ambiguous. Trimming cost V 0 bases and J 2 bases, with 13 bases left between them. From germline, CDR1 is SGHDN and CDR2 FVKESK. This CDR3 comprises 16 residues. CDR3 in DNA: TGTGCCAGCAGCCAAGATCTTCCGGGCCAGCAAGAGACCCAGTACTTC. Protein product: CASSQDLPGQQETQYF.

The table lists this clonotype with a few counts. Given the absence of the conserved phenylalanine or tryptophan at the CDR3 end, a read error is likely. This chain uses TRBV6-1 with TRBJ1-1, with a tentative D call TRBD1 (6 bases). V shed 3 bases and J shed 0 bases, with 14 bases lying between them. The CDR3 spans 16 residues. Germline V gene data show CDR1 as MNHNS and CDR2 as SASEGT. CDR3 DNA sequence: TGTGCCAGCAGTGAGATGGGGGGCCCCTTGAACACTGAAGCTTTCCTT. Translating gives CASSEMGGPLNTEAFL.

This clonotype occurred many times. The CDR3 nucleotides read TGCGCCAGCAGCCAAGGGGCAGGGGCCACTGAAGCTTTCTTT. Residues: CASSQGAGATEAFF. The chain has TRBV4-1 and TRBJ1-1; TRBD1 is a possible D gene (6 bases). This CDR3 spans 14 amino acids. The germline V gene has CDR1 MGHRA and CDR2 YSYEKL. Trimming stripped 1 base from V and 4 bases from J, with 10 bases between.

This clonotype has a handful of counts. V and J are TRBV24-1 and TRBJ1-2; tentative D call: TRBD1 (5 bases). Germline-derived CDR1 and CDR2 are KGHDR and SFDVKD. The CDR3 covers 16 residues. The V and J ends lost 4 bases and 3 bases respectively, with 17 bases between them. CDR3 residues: CATSDPGHNDYYGYTF. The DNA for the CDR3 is TGTGCCACCAGTGACCCTGGACACAACGATTACTATGGCTACACCTTC.

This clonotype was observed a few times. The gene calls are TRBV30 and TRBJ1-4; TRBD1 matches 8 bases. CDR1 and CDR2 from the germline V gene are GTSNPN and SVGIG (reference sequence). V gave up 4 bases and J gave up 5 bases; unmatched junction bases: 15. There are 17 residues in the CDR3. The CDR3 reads CAWNGDFLTGVNEKLFF. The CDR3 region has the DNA TGTGCCTGGAACGGTGATTTCCTGACAGGGGTCAATGAAAAACTGTTTTTT.

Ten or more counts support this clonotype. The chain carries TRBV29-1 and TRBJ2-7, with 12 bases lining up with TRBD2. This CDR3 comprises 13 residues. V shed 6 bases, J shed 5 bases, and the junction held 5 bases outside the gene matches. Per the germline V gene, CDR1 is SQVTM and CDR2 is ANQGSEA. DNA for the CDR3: TGCAGCGTGAGACTAGCGGGAGAGAACGAGCAGTACGTC. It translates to CSVRLAGENEQYV.